This TCR beta chain stems from a study of CD4 T cells in relation to SARS-CoV-2 and coronaviruses. Study background: Convalescent patients were fewer than ten males and a handful of females; two were Hispanic.

Per the germline V gene, CDR1 is MNHEY and CDR2 is SVGEGT. The length of the CDR3 is 16 residues. After removal of 2 bases from V and 8 bases from J, the junction contained 12 bases not matched to a gene. This clone has only a few counts. Antigen: not known. TCRdb keeps only in-frame clones here, not all; method: immunoSEQ multiplex PCR. The sample has 30,000 to 40,000 clones, 60% to 80% seen once. This sequence joins TRBV6-2 or TRBV6-3 and TRBJ2-1; TRBD2 matches at 7 bases. This clonotype originated in an adult with COVID-19. The sequenced sample consisted of memory CD4+ T cells from PBMCs, cultured in vitro. The CDR3 here is CASSYTRGGSWDEQFF. DNA of the CDR3: TGTGCCAGCAGTTACACCCGGGGCGGGAGTTGGGATGAGCAGTTCTTC.